What follows are 3 T cell receptor beta chains derived from one specimen sequenced in a study of blood T cell repertoires in COVID-19. Profiling relied on immunoSEQ multiplex PCR, and the TCRdb table lists in-frame clones only, not all of them. The data show over 350,000 clones, approximately 90% seen once. Sequenced: peripheral blood. Receptors were obtained from a woman aged 25 to 39 with acute or convalescent COVID-19.

This sequence joins TRBV6-5 and TRBJ2-1; tentatively, D is TRBD1 (5 bases). V lost 0 bases and J 3 bases, leaving 12 bases between the germline ends. Germline values: CDR1 MNHEY, CDR2 SVGAGI. CDR3 size: 16 residues. The CDR3 protein is CASSYSEGVNYNEQFF. As DNA, the CDR3 is TGTGCCAGCAGTTACTCGGAAGGGGTGAACTACAATGAGCAGTTCTTC.

This clone has just a few counts. The identical CDR3 is also encoded by other nucleotide sequences in the sample. This chain links TRBV3-1 (or the pseudogene TRBV3-2) with TRBJ1-6, with D hard to call. V lost 2 bases and J lost 8, with 4 bases in between. Germline values: CDR1 LGHDT, CDR2 YNNKEL (reference sequence). This CDR3 is 12 amino acids long. The CDR3 DNA sequence: TGTGCCAGCAGCCAAAGAGATTCACCCCTCCACTTT. Its protein is CASSQRDSPLHF.

The V and J genes are TRBV13 and TRBJ2-7, with a tentative D call TRBD2 (7 bases). The CDR3 totals 14 residues. Trimming took 5 bases from V and 0 from J, leaving 11 bases between them. Looked up from germline, CDR1 is PRHDT and CDR2 is FYEKMQ (reference sequence). The CDR3 sequence is CASSTRGASYEQYF. The CDR3 DNA reads TGTGCCAGCAGCACTCGGGGGGCCTCCTACGAGCAGTACTTC.